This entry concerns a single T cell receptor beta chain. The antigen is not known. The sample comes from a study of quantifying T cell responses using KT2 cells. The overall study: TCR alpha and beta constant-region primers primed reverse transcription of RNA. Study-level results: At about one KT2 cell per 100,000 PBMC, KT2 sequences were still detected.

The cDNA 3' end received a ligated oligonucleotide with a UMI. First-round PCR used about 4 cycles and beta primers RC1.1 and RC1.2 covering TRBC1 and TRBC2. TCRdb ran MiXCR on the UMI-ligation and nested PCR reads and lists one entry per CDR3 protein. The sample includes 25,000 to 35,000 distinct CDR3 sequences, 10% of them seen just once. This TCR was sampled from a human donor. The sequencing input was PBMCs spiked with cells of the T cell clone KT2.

DNA of the CDR3: TGCGCCAGCAGCTTTCCGAGCGGGAGTGGAGATACGCAGTATTTT. It codes for CASSFPSGSGDTQYF. This chain uses TRBV5-1 with TRBJ2-3, with TRBD2 matching over 8 bases. CDR1 is SGHRS, CDR2 YFSETQ, per germline. CDR3 length equals 15 residues. The trim removed 2 bases at V and 5 bases at J, leaving 7 bases unmatched.